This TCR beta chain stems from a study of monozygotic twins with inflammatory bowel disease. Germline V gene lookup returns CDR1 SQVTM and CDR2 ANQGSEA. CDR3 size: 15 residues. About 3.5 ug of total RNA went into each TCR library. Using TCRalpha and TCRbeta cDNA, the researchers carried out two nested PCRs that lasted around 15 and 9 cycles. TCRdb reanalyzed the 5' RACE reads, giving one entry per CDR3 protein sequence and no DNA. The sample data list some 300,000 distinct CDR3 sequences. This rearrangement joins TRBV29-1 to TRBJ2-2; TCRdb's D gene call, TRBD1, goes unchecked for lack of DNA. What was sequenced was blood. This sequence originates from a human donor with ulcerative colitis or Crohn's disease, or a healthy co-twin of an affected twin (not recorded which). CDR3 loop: CSVTGGGFLAGELFF.